This T cell receptor beta chain was recorded in a study of cytomegalovirus exposure and HLA in healthy donors. Overall study findings and caveats: An analysis that came later showed most CMV-associated TCR beta chains appearing HLA-restricted.

A multiplex PCR was run with 60 Vbeta primers and 13 Jbeta primers. Generated by immunoSEQ multiplex PCR, the TCRdb table keeps only in-frame clones and is missing some. The table records around 200,000 clones, approximately 81% of them present only once. V lost 5 bases to trimming and J lost 5 bases, with 12 bases between them. Germline lookup yields CDR1 SNHLY and CDR2 FYNNEI. This CDR3 is 13 amino acids long. Remarks on this clone: Its target is not known.

The receptor comes from a woman aged 45 to 65 in good health and CMV-seronegative. What was sequenced was PBMCs. The chain has TRBV2 and TRBJ2-5; D remains ambiguous. The DNA of the CDR3 is TGTGCCAGCAGTTCGACTCCCGGGGAGACCCAGTACTTC. Protein sequence: CASSSTPGETQYF. The full variable domain, its missing parts supplied by reference TRBV2 and TRBJ2-5, is EPEVTQTPSHQVTQMGQEVILRCVPISNHLYFYWYRQILGQKVEFLVSFYNNEISEKSEIFDDQFSVERPDGSNFTLKIRSTKLEDSAMYFCASSSTPGETQYFGPGTRLLVL.